These 3 T cell receptor beta chains originate from one sample sequenced in a study of technical replicates of blood from a handful of donors. Sequenced by immunoSEQ multiplex PCR; TCRdb stores in-frame clones only, minus some. The table records roughly 8,000 clones, approximately 87% of them present only once. The material sequenced was PBMCs. These receptor sequences come from a human donor in good health.

This chain links TRBV5-1 with TRBJ1-2, with TRBD1 matching 8 bases. CDR3 length: 15 residues. From germline, CDR1 is SGHRS and CDR2 YFSETQ. Trimming cost V 3 bases and J 6 bases; bases outside gene matches: 10. The CDR3, as DNA: TGCGCCAGCAGCTCCGGGCGGGCAGGGGGCGATGGCTACACCTTC. Amino acids: CASSSGRAGGDGYTF.

V gene TRBV25-1 combines with J gene TRBJ2-3; tentatively, D is TRBD1 (6 bases). V was shortened by 2 bases and J by 4 bases, with 16 bases between the two germline ends. CDR3 length: 16 amino acids. Germline V lookup: CDR1 MGHDK, CDR2 SYGVNS. CDR3 sequence: CASSELRGWGSDTQYF. The CDR3 region has the DNA TGTGCCAGCAGTGAACTCAGGGGCTGGGGGTCAGATACGCAGTATTTT.

This chain uses TRBV5-1 with TRBJ1-2, with 9 bases matching TRBD1. With V trimmed by 2 bases and J by 4 bases, 12 bases remained unmatched. Germline CDR1 SGHRS, CDR2 YFSETQ. CDR3 length equals 17 residues. CDR3 amino acids: CASSLRSTGQGVYGYTF. In DNA form, the CDR3 reads TGCGCCAGCAGCTTAAGATCTACGGGACAGGGTGTCTATGGCTACACCTTC.